This TCR beta chain was recovered during a study of Graves' ophthalmopathy and Graves' hyperthyroidism. Overall study: Stable hyperthyroidism meant no progression to ophthalmopathy within 18 months of follow-up.

This clonotype was detected a few times. Its antigen is not identified. The CDR3 covers 15 residues. In germline, CDR1 is SGHNT, CDR2 YENEEA. V gave up 3 bases and J gave up 2 bases; unmatched junction bases: 7. General observations from the study: Detection in blood was also observed for most expanded thyroid clonotypes above 0.001 frequency. From stable hyperthyroidism, ophthalmopathy was separated by a 13-signature model with roughly 89% sensitivity and around 80% specificity.

For repertoire sequencing, the TCR beta CDR3 regions were amplified from RNA transcripts. HTBI primers were employed in first-round RT-PCR, then a second-round multiplex PCR followed. TCRdb re-called the multiplex PCR reads with MiXCR, one entry per CDR3 protein. The repertoire holds over a million distinct CDR3 sequences, with about two fifths as singletons. The receptor was derived from an adult man with Graves' hyperthyroidism. Sample: peripheral blood or thyroid tissue (not recorded which). The genes are TRBV11-3 and TRBJ2-7; 7 nucleotides align to TRBD1. CDR3 coding DNA: TGTGCCAGCAGCTTGGCAGGCGGACAGGCCTACGAGCAGTACTTC. Its translation: CASSLAGGQAYEQYF.